This T cell receptor beta chain is drawn from a study of cytomegalovirus exposure and HLA in healthy donors listed by TCRdb under 2017. Turning to the overall study: In an earlier analysis of some 610 of the donors, 276 Gb of sequence data and approximately 120 million unique TCR beta sequences from 180 million or so T cells were reported. An early release covering 550 to 650 HLA-typed donors comprised about 290 gigabases of sequencing data and 65 million to 100 million unique TCR sequences. The genetic ancestry cluster associated with self-reported Caucasian donors included around four fifths of the roughly 390 genotyped donors. The aim of the study was to test whether cataloging public T cell receptors could identify signatures of past pathogen exposure. Using immunosequencing, the study profiled T cell repertoires from fewer than 700 subjects and related those repertoires to cytomegalovirus serostatus. In addition to the first cohort of roughly 700 subjects, a separate validation cohort of approximately 130 different subjects was used. High-throughput TCR immunosequencing, statistical association of individual TCRs with disease status, and machine learning were combined to predict cytomegalovirus infection status. To study patterns of TCR occurrence, a later analysis re-analyzed previously published TCR beta repertoires from more than 550 donors and added high-resolution HLA genotyping. In the later analysis, no new phenotypic data were used to find candidate immune exposures; instead, reliance was placed on TCR beta sequences and their occurrence across donors. To decide whether each TCR beta V gene segment behaved as functional or pseudogenic, an earlier analysis of 587 of the donors relied on high-throughput TCR beta sequencing. Donor age, sex, ethnicity and CMV serostatus were collected together with the repertoire data. Genome-wide SNP genotypes for about 60% of the roughly 700 donors were used in a later genetic analysis, which treated that subset as a discovery cohort. Every repertoire in the discovery cohort had been generated on one and the same sequencing platform. HLA typing covered class I and class II loci at four-digit resolution. Typing coverage varied by locus: roughly 629-630 donors for A, B, C, DRB1 and DQB1; approximately 500 for DQA1; about 600 for DPA1; approximately 450 for DPB1. Four to six DR-DQ haplotypes were handled as single units for association and clustering because linkage in the cohort was strong. Among roughly 370 genotyped donors of the cohort, an average of around 240,000 unique TCR beta nucleotide sequences were sequenced per donor, roughly 20% of them non-productive.

Comments on this clone: The target of this receptor is not known. It has no much larger one-base neighbor in the sample; base qualities were not kept.

General study outcomes and caveats: Because HLA typing was unavailable for some donors at each locus, only the typed subset was used in association tests. In this cohort, only TCR beta chains were sequenced, and detectable features were limited by the absence of alpha or paired-chain data. The authors suggested that the approach could potentially be generalized to other disease states and immunological phenotypes. Most TCR sequences were observed very rarely across donors, whereas some public TCRs were present in many individuals. A later genetic analysis associated a missense DCLRE1C variant with V-gene and J-gene trimming of TCR beta chains, and an independent cohort replicated the association. Immune exposure information for the cohort was limited to CMV serostatus. A later analysis reported that several top co-occurrence clusters appeared linked to parvovirus B19, influenza, CMV and Epstein-Barr virus. The study listed 150 to 200 TCR beta chains as associated with cytomegalovirus. Some IMGT-functional V segments, including TRBV6-2 and TRBV6-3, could not be distinguished by the 87-base-pair reads and were therefore excluded. A further reported finding was that TCR beta sequences accurately predicted the HLA-A and HLA-B alleles for most subjects in the first cohort. A later genetic analysis reported fewer N-insertions in productive TCRs among donors in an Asian-associated ancestry cluster than the roughly 690-donor mean. Correlated functional status among segregating V segments might reflect linkage disequilibrium, but an unknown experimental factor could not be ruled out. Specific HLA alleles were associated with 15,000 to 20,000 TCR beta sequences at a false discovery rate of 0.05 in a later analysis. A few of the identified cytomegalovirus-associated TCR beta chains were confirmed in vitro to be specific for cytomegalovirus antigens. A group of highly shared sequence variants was considered likely to be a technical artifact of the sequencing pipeline. In a later analysis, the rate of TCR association differed among HLA loci, with DRB1 alleles having the most associated TCRs and HLA-C alleles having the fewest. In both the original and validation cohorts, the classifier was reported to diagnose cytomegalovirus status with high specificity and sensitivity. Compared with equally common non-associated chains, HLA-associated TCR beta chains in a later analysis were more clonally expanded and had lower generation probabilities. Strong co-occurrence of HLA alleles, especially DR and DQ, made assigning TCR associations to individual alleles difficult. Roughly uniform sequencing depth across donors was assumed in presence/absence analyses, although this assumption may not hold. Because counts were too low, about 17 rarely observed V segments, including chromosome 9 orphons, were excluded from the earlier analysis of several hundred of the donors. An earlier analysis of approximately 590 of the donors showed that most TCR beta V segments appeared in productive rearrangements either about 90% or about 30% of the time, which broadly matched IMGT annotations. Most CMV-associated TCR beta chains appeared to be HLA-restricted in a later analysis, and the HLA associations seemed to be driven largely by CMV exposure.

V lost 5 bases and J lost 5 bases, and the count of bases not matched to a germline gene is 5. The CDR3 runs 13 residues from the cysteine to the phenylalanine. Just CDR3 DNA is preserved here, 39 bases in frame from base 1. As encoded in the germline V gene, CDR1 is MNHEY while CDR2 is SVGAGI. The cohort comprised 710 or so healthy bone marrow donors. Cohort members were all nominally healthy when sampled, although unrecorded immune exposures were likely present. The donor tested CMV seronegative and was one of the 352 seronegative cohort members. Each donor provided a peripheral blood sample, and peripheral blood mononuclear cells were used for TCR beta sequencing. The Qiagen DNeasy Blood Extraction Kit was used to extract genomic DNA from the blood cell samples. Library preparation was by the immunoSEQ multiplex PCR assay. A mixture of 60 forward primers for TCR Vbeta segments and 13 reverse primers for TCR Jbeta segments was used in the multiplex PCR. A multiplex PCR assay on genomic DNA amplified the CDR3 region of rearranged TCR beta genes. The Illumina HiSeq System was used to sequence the amplified TCR beta libraries as 87-base-pair reads. As for how the authors treated the data: In a later analysis, roughly 80 million unique TCR beta chains were counted across the 500 to 850 repertoires, and around 10 million of these chains were shared by at least two donors. Raw reads were error-corrected and collapsed into unique sequences by a nearest-neighbor algorithm in which closely related sequences were merged to remove PCR and sequencing errors. CDR3 sequences were aligned to IMGT reference sequences to assign V, D and J gene segments. For a sequence to be retained, a match of at least six nucleotides was required to both a V gene segment and a J gene segment. A rearrangement counted as productive if the CDR3 had no stop codons and remained in frame with V and J, and every other rearrangement counted as non-productive. Following IMGT convention, CDR3 was defined as the stretch from the second conserved V-encoded cysteine to the conserved J-encoded phenylalanine. Sequences without an unambiguous match to a single V gene segment were excluded from the earlier analysis of approximately 560 of the donors. An earlier analysis of a few hundred of the donors classified V segments as functional when productive rearrangements were above 56.7% and as segregating when the standard deviation between donors was above 5%. A statistical classification framework was built to diagnose cytomegalovirus status from the catalog of TCR beta chain sequences. In a later analysis, TCR nucleotide sequences were compared against IMGT/GENE-DB human TR gene sequences so that V and J genes could be assigned. The TCRdist pipeline was used in a later analysis to assign CDR3 sequences and most-parsimonious VDJ recombination scenarios. In a later analysis, each TCR beta chain was defined by its CDR3 amino acid sequence together with its V-gene family, and reads without a unique V-gene family were excluded. To address suspected cross-contamination and a sequencing artifact, a later analysis removed a few hundred highly shared, low-generation-probability nucleotide sequences. In a later analysis, a clonal expansion index for each public chain was calculated from normalized within-repertoire ranks of inferred template counts. In a later analysis, generation probabilities were computed with a VDJ recombination model fitted to out-of-frame rearrangements, and the resulting probabilities were checked against IGoR. Hypergeometric tests were used in a later analysis to score TCR-TCR, TCR-HLA and TCR-CMV co-occurrence, with a repertoire-size bias correction applied to the TCR pairs. A later analysis estimated false discovery rates by permuting HLA or CMV assignments 20 times. A later analysis grouped co-occurring TCRs with DBSCAN, adding TCRdist sequence similarity when clustering within HLA-allele-positive subsets. Repertoires with fewer than 30,000 or more than 120,000 public chains, plus five repertoires with anomalous nucleotide sharing, were excluded from co-occurrence clustering. This is the immuneACCESS table as TCRdb keeps it, with only in-frame sequences that have V and J called. A part of the clones is gone; compared with another copy, unresolved V genes explain less than half, and the rest is unexplained. V and J calls and clone size are those listed in that table; D and trimming were worked out from the DNA. This sample lists some 180,000 clones; around 87% were detected once. The leading ten clones occupy around 0.99% of the sample.

Sequencing was carried out using PBMCs. The chain employs TRBV6-5 and TRBJ2-5, and TRBD1 aligns with 7 junction nucleotides. This clonotype was sampled from a boy younger than 10 in good health and CMV-seronegative. The CDR3 loop reads CASSTRGRETQYF. At the DNA level, the sequence is TGTGCCAGCAGTACAAGGGGGCGCGAGACCCAGTACTTC.